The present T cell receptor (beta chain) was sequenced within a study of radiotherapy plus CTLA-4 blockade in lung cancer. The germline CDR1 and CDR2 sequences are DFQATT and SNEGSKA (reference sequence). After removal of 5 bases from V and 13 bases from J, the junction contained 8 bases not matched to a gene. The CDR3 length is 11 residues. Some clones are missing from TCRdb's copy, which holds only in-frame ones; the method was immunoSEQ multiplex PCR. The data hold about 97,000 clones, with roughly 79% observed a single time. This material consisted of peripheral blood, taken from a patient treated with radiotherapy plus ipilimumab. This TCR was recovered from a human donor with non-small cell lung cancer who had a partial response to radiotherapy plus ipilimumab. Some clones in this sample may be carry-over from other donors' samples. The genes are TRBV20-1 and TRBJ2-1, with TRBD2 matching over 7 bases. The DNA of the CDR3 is TGCAGTGCTCCCAAGTGGGACTATCAGTTCTTC. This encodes CSAPKWDYQFF.